Below are 17 T cell receptor beta chains sequenced from a single sample in a study of T cell repertoires in cytomegalovirus infection (dated by TCRdb to between 2019 and 2020). The sample was run on an Illumina HiSeq 1500. Through fastp at Q25 and MiXCR, TCRdb rebuilt clones from the public reads, retaining in-frame beta chains. Every entry covers one CDR3 protein and lists the most common genes and DNA from its rows. The sample data list hundreds of thousands of distinct CDR3 sequences, and approximately 46% of these were observed just once. The top ten clones comprise just under 45% of the sample. This specimen's treatment or condition label, per the study, means: in vitro stimulation with specific CMV peptide epitopes to enrich CMV-specific T cells. These receptors' antigens are unknown. Sample: cultured PBMCs, taken from culture after CMV antigen stimulation. These receptors were obtained from a human donor in good health (CMV status not recorded). Some clones in this sample may be carry-over from other donors' samples.

A word on this clonotype: The junction departs from germline at one end; a sequencing error may be responsible. The chain combines TRBV4-1 with TRBJ2-1, with D possibly being TRBD2 (5 bases). The CDR3 has 16 amino acids. Germline V gives CDR1 MGHRA, CDR2 YSYEKL. CDR3: CASSLRAGRTYNERFF. The CDR3 DNA reads as TGCGCCAGCAGCCTGCGGGCGGGTAGAACCTACAATGAGCGGTTCTTC.

V is TRBV7-9 and J is TRBJ1-1; D gene uncertain. V shed 3 bases and J shed 8 bases, with 13 bases lying between them. This CDR3 comprises 13 residues. CDR1 SEHNR and CDR2 FQNEAQ come from the germline V gene (reference sequence). The CDR3: CASSFAGSPEAFF. The CDR3, as DNA: TGTGCCAGCAGCTTCGCCGGGTCCCCAGAAGCTTTCTTT.

The gene calls are TRBV27 and TRBJ2-5; unclear D gene. The CDR3 is 12 amino acids. The V end was cut by 8 bases, the J end by 5 bases, with 12 bases between. Germline CDR1 and CDR2: MNHEY and SMNVEV (reference sequence). The CDR3 spells CASGLAWETQYF. DNA of the CDR3: TGTGCCAGCGGGCTGGCTTGGGAGACCCAGTACTTC.

This chain links TRBV7-2 with TRBJ2-7; D is possibly TRBD2 (7 bases). Trimming left V 4 bases short and J 4 bases short, with 14 bases between. Germline CDR1 and CDR2: SGHTA and FQGNSA. The CDR3 runs to 14 residues. The CDR3 DNA reads TGTGCCAGCAGCTCCGGGGGGCTAGCGTACGAGCAGTACTTC. Encoded protein: CASSSGGLAYEQYF.

This clonotype has ten or more counts. This sequence joins TRBV7-9 and TRBJ1-2; no firm D call. V shed 5 bases and J shed 2 bases, with 9 bases lying between them. This CDR3 region has 13 residues. The germline gives CDR1 SEHNR, CDR2 FQNEAQ (reference sequence). The CDR3 here is CASSLRSNYGYTF. CDR3 coding DNA: TGTGCCAGCAGCCTCCGCAGCAACTATGGCTACACCTTC. Filled out from reference TRBV7-9 and TRBJ1-2, the complete variable domain reads DTGVSQNPRHKITKRGQNVTFRCDPISEHNRLYWYRQTLGQGPEFLTYFQNEAQLEKSRLLSDRFSAERPKGSFSTLEIQRTEQGDSAMYLCASSLRSNYGYTFGSGTRLTVV.

This clonotype was seen more than once but under ten times. The chain has TRBV24-1 and TRBJ1-5; D is unresolved. The CDR3 extends over 14 amino acids. The V end lost 6 bases, the J end lost 2 bases, and 10 bases lay between the germline ends. The germline CDR1 and CDR2 sequences are KGHDR and SFDVKD. CDR3 nucleotide sequence: TGTGCCACCAGTTTAATAGGCGGCAATCAGCCCCAGCATTTT. Amino acid sequence: CATSLIGGNQPQHF.

The chain combines TRBV20-1 with TRBJ2-7, with 8 bases matching TRBD1. With V trimmed by 6 bases and J by 1 base, 14 bases remained unmatched. This CDR3 has 16 residues. Germline V CDR1 and CDR2: DFQATT, SNEGSKA (reference sequence). CDR3 in amino acids: CSARARWGQVSYEQYF. The CDR3 bases are TGCAGTGCCCGCGCTAGGTGGGGACAGGTGTCCTACGAGCAGTACTTC.

This clonotype was detected only a few times. The chain carries TRBV11-2 and TRBJ2-7, with D possibly matching TRBD2 (5 bases). V lost 3 bases to trimming and J lost 4 bases, with 13 bases between them. From germline, CDR1 is SGHAT and CDR2 FQNNGV. This CDR3 has 14 amino acids. The CDR3 nucleotides read TGTGCCAGCAGCTTCCGGGATGGGGTGTACGAGCAGTACTTC. Translating gives CASSFRDGVYEQYF.

The rearrangement uses TRBV11-2 and TRBJ2-7; D is undetermined. Germline assignment: CDR1 SGHAT and CDR2 FQNNGV. The CDR3 has 12 amino acids. With 5 bases removed from V and 5 bases from J, the gap between germline ends came to 10 bases. The CDR3 region has the DNA TGTGCCAGCAGCCCGCAAAGAAACGAGCAGTACTTC. Amino acids: CASSPQRNEQYF.

The table lists this clonotype with a few counts. CDR3 DNA: TGCGCCAGCCACTCCTCCGGCGTGGGGGGCTATGGCTACACCTTC. Amino acid sequence: CASHSSGVGGYGYTF. This sequence joins TRBV5-1 and TRBJ1-2; TRBD1 is a possible D gene (5 bases). Germline-derived CDR1 and CDR2 are SGHRS and YFSETQ. This CDR3 is 15 amino acids long. Trimming took off 7 bases at V and 4 bases at J, with 20 bases between the two ends.

The CDR3 coding sequence is TGTGCCAGCAGTTCCGGACGGACCCCTGACTATGGCTACACCTTC. Amino acids: CASSSGRTPDYGYTF. The chain couples TRBV12-3 or TRBV12-4 to TRBJ1-2, with D hard to call. V lost 4 bases and J 3 bases, leaving 15 bases between the germline ends. There are 15 residues in the CDR3.

This sequence joins TRBV20-1 and TRBJ2-5; 9 bases align to TRBD2. CDR3 length equals 15 residues. CDR1 and CDR2 (germline): DFQATT, SNEGSKA (reference sequence). V trimming: 7 bases; J trimming: 5 bases; junction bases outside the gene matches: 14. The CDR3 bases are TGCAGTGGGGAGATGGGTAGCGGGGGAATTGAGACCCAGTACTTC. It translates to CSGEMGSGGIETQYF.

The chain joins TRBV4-1 to TRBJ1-5, with D tentatively TRBD1 (5 bases). Looked up from germline, CDR1 is MGHRA and CDR2 is YSYEKL. V lost 1 base to trimming and J lost 1 base, with 17 bases between them. This CDR3 has 18 residues. The CDR3 spells CASSQVLSGLRSNQPQHF. CDR3 nucleotides: TGCGCCAGCAGCCAAGTTCTCTCAGGGTTAAGGAGCAATCAGCCCCAGCATTTT.

The chain recombines TRBV7-6 with TRBJ2-1; 9 bases are a match to TRBD1. With 5 bases clipped from V and 0 bases from J, the junction kept 8 bases outside the gene matches. Per the germline V gene, CDR1 is SGHVS and CDR2 is FNYEAQ. The CDR3 runs to 17 residues. In DNA, the CDR3 is TGTGCCAGCAGCACAAGCGGACAGGGGCTCTCCTACAATGAGCAGTTCTTC. This encodes CASSTSGQGLSYNEQFF.

This clonotype was counted only a few times. The chain recombines TRBV12-3 or TRBV12-4 with TRBJ2-5; TRBD2 aligns across 7 bases. Trimming took 3 bases from V and 2 from J; bases not matched to a gene: 6. This CDR3 spans 15 amino acids. Here the CDR3 DNA reads TGTGCCAGCAGTTTCCTCTTGGGGGGGCAAGAGACCCAGTACTTC. Translating gives CASSFLLGGQETQYF.

This sequence joins TRBV20-1 and TRBJ2-5, with 7 nucleotides matching TRBD2. This CDR3 region has 12 residues. The germline V gene has CDR1 DFQATT and CDR2 SNEGSKA (reference sequence). Germline trimming cut 6 bases from V and 4 bases from J; bases unmatched to any gene: 5. The CDR3 nucleotides read TGCAGTGCGGGGGGGAACCCAGAGACCCAGTACTTC. This translates into CSAGGNPETQYF.

The CDR3 DNA sequence: TGCAGTGCTAGGGAAGGGGCGGGCAATCAGCCCCAGCATTTT. Its protein is CSAREGAGNQPQHF. The chain has TRBV20-1 and TRBJ1-5; tentatively, D is TRBD1 (5 bases). Deletions cut 3 bases from V and 2 bases from J, with 11 bases between. The CDR3 has 14 residues. CDR1 is DFQATT and CDR2 is SNEGSKA in the germline V gene (reference sequence).